This T cell receptor beta chain was identified in a study of blood T cell repertoires in COVID-19 (dated by TCRdb to about 2020). Regarding the complete study: Samples from collaborators originated in the United States, Italy and Spain and spanned both the acute and convalescent phases of COVID-19. Where HLA class I and class II types were available, the types were taken from metadata supplied by the sample provider, not from assay-based typing. The samples were drawn from two sources: the first 160 participants of the ongoing ImmuneRACE study, and 1,200 or so subjects contributed by 6 global collaborators. Sample metadata almost always included a de-identified subject ID, COVID-19 status, age in years and sex. The repertoires were released in a freely available public database meant as a resource for research on the immune response to SARS-CoV-2. The dataset comprised deeply sampled blood TCRbeta repertoires from subjects exposed to, actively infected with, or recovered from COVID-19. The prospective study material was composed of cDNA or gDNA derived from T cells, B-cell-depleted T cells, or PBMCs.

Whole blood was collected in K2EDTA tubes by collaborating institutions according to the institutions' own protocols. For TCRbeta analysis, collaborators shipped samples as frozen whole blood, isolated PBMCs, or DNA extracted from either of those sample types. Unmatched junction bases come to 3, with V trimmed by 2 bases and J by 9 bases. Inclusive of the bounding cysteine and phenylalanine, the CDR3 is 15 residues long. Only the CDR3 part of the read is kept: 45 bases, read in frame from the first base. CDR1 and CDR2 are read off the germline V gene as MNHEY and SVGAGI. The immunoSEQ Assay, a bias-controlled multiplex PCR, was used to amplify TCRbeta CDR3 regions from genomic DNA. Per the original workflow: Within the assay, amplification of reference gene primers was used to estimate how many nucleated cells each sample contained. To quantify the absolute abundance of each unique TCRbeta CDR3 rearrangement, sequence reads were collapsed and filtered. For each sample, productive Simpson clonality was calculated by taking the square root of Simpson's diversity index across productive rearrangements. TCRdb took this table from immuneACCESS and kept in-frame rearrangements with V and J called. Such tables lack part of the clones; where checked against another copy, unresolved V genes explain under half of the gap, and the rest is unexplained. V, J and clone size were drawn from that table, and D and trimming were deduced from the DNA. For this sample the table gives 150,000 or so clones, of which about 90% were detected only once. 0.55% of the sample belongs to the ten largest clones.

A note on this clone: Its antigen target is currently unknown. No much larger clonotype is one base removed from it; base qualities were not supplied.

Paper-wide results and their limitations: Clinical and demographic metadata were provided uncurated, with the amount varying by source and participant.

The clonotype was recovered from a man between 45 and 60 years old with acute or convalescent COVID-19. The chain employs TRBV6-5 and TRBJ1-6; TRBD1 agrees with 11 junctional bases. Sequenced: peripheral blood. The CDR3 protein is CASSYEGQGVSPLHF. The nucleotides read TGTGCCAGCAGTTACGAGGGACAGGGGGTTTCACCCCTCCACTTT.